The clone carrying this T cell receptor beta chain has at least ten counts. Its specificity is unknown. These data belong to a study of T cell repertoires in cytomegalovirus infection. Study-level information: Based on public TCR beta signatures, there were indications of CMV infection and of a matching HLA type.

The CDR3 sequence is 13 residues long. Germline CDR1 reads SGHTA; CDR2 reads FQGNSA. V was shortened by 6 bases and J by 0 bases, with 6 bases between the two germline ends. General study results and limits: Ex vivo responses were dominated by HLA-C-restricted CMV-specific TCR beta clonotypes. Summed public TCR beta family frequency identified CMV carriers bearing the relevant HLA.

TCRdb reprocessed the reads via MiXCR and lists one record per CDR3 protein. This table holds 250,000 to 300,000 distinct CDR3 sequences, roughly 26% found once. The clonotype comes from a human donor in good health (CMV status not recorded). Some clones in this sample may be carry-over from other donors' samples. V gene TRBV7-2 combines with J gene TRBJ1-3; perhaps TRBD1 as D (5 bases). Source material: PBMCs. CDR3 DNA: TGTGCCAGCAGGACAGACTCTGGAAACACCATATATTTT. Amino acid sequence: CASRTDSGNTIYF.